Listed below are T cell receptor beta chains from one sample, sequenced in a study of blood T cell repertoires in COVID-19. TCRdb keeps only in-frame clones here, not all; method: immunoSEQ multiplex PCR. The profile shows about 260,000 clones, roughly 88% of them singletons. The sample taken for sequencing was PBMCs or T cells enriched from blood (not recorded which). These receptors were taken from a woman in her forties or fifties who had recovered from COVID-19. Each CDR3 is given without its conserved first and last residue.

J gene,V gene,CDR3 protein
TRBJ1-1,TRBV6-5,ASSRGLNTEAF
TRBJ2-7,TRBV28,ASSKGLAEPYEQY
TRBJ2-1,TRBV28,ASSPGTSGYNEQF
TRBJ2-7,TRBV5-1,ASGSPLGQSSYEQY
TRBJ1-1,TRBV5-1,ASSLGGQGNTEAF
TRBJ1-3,TRBV21-1,ASSKVPQGNRNTIY
TRBJ2-7,TRBV19,ASSPPGHGYSYEQY
TRBJ1-2,TRBV7-2,ASNQGTYGYT
TRBJ2-2,TRBV4-1,ASSQGGQARARELF
TRBJ1-1,TRBV7-2,ASSLAIRRLNTEAF
TRBJ1-1,TRBV7-8,ASSLLGNTEAF
TRBJ2-3,TRBV6-5,ASSETSGSIDTQY
TRBJ2-7,TRBV11-2,ASSLGQTAN
TRBJ2-3,TRBV27,ASSYQGWGTDTQY
TRBJ1-1,TRBV7-2,ASRADRGNTEAF
TRBJ1-2,TRBV7-3,ASSLSNQGTYGYT
TRBJ1-6,TRBV28,ASSFGQGGSSPLH
TRBJ1-5,TRBV19,ASSNREFTQPQH
TRBJ1-2,TRBV5-6,ASSFGGTGYT
TRBJ2-3,TRBV29-1,SVKERTGLRADTQY
TRBJ2-7,TRBV9,ASSVGAGQLYEQY
TRBJ1-2,TRBV5-5,ASSLQGATNYGYT
TRBJ2-3,TRBV15,ATSERSTDTQY
TRBJ2-7,TRBV13,ASSLAWASSYEQY
TRBJ2-5,TRBV12-3/TRBV12-4,ASTRTVQETQY
TRBJ1-2,TRBV3-1/TRBV3-2,ASSPGTGTNYGYT